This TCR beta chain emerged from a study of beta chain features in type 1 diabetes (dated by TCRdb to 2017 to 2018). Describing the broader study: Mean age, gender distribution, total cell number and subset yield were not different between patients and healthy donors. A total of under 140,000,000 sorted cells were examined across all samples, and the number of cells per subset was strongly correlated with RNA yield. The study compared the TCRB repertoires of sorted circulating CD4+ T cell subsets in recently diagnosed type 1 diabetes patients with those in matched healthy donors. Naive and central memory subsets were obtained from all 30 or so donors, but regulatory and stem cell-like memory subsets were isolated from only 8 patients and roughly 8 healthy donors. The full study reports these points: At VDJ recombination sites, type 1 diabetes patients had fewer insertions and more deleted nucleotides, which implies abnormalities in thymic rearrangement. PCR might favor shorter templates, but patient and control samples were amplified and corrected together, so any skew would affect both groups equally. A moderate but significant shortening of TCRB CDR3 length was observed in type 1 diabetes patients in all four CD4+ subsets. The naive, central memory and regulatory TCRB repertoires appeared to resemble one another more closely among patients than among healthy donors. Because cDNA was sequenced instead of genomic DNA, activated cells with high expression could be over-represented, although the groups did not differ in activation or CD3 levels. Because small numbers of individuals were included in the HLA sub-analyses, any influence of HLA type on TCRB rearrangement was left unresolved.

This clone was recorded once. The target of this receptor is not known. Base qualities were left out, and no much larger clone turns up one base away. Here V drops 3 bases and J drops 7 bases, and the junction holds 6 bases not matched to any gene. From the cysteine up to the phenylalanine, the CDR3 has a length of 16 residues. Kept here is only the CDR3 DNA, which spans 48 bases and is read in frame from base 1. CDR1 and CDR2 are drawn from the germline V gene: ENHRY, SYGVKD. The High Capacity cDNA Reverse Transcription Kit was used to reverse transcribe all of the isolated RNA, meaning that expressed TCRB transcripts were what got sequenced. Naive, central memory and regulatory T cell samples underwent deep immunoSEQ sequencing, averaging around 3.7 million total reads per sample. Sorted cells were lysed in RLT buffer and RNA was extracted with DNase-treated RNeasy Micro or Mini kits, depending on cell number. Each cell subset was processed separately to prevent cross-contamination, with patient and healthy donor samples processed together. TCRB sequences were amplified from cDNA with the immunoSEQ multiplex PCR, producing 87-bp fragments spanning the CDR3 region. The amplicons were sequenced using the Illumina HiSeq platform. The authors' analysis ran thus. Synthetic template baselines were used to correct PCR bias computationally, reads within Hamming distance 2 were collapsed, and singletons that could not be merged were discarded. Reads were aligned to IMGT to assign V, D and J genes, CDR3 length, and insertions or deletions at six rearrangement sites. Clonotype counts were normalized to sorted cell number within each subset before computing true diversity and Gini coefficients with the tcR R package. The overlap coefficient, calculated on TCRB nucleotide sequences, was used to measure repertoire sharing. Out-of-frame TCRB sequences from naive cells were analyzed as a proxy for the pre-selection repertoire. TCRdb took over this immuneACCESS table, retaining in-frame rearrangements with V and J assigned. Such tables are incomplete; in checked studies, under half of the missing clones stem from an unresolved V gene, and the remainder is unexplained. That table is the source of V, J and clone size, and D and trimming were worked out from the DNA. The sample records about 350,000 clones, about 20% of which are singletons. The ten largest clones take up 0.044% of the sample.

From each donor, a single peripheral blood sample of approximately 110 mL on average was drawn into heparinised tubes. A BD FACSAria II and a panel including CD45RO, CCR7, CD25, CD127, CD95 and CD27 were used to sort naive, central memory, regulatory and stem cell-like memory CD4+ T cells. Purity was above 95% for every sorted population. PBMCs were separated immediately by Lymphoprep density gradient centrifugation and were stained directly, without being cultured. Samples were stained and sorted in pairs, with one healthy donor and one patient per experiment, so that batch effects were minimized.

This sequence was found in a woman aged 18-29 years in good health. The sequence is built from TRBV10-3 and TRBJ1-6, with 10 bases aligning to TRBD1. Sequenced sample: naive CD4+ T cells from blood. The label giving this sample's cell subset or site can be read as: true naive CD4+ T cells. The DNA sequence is TGTGCCATCAGTGATCCGGGACAGGGGAACAATTCACCCCTCCACTTT. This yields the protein CAISDPGQGNNSPLHF.